This T cell receptor beta chain derives from a study of cytomegalovirus exposure and HLA in healthy donors. PCR involved 60 Vbeta and 13 Jbeta primers. Repertoires were generated with immunoSEQ multiplex PCR, while TCRdb's copy carries only in-frame clones and drops some. The sample lists over 150,000 clones; around 65% were seen once. The CDR3 runs to 16 residues. Germline V gene sequence: CDR1 SQVTM, CDR2 ANQGSEA. V lost 0 bases, J lost 7 bases, and 10 bases stayed unmatched. The sequenced material came from PBMCs. The sequence was obtained from a woman in her forties in good health and CMV-seropositive. This chain uses TRBV29-1 with TRBJ2-3; 10 bases are a match to TRBD2. The CDR3 is CSVEDLQREGQNTQYF. The CDR3 nucleotides are TGCAGCGTTGAAGATCTGCAGCGGGAGGGCCAAAATACGCAGTATTTT.